Below, 26 T cell receptor beta chains from the same sample are listed, as sequenced in a study of T cell changes during pregnancy in multiple sclerosis. Sequencing used immunoSEQ multiplex PCR; TCRdb keeps in-frame clones, though not all of them. The data show about 98,000 clones, about 90% seen once. Sequencing used peripheral blood, obtained after pregnancy. Source of these receptors: a female donor in good health, enrolled as a control in a pregnancy study.

The chain uses TRBV6-5 and TRBJ2-7; TRBD1 matches 8 bases. Per germline, CDR1 MNHEY and CDR2 SVGAGI. The CDR3 is 12 amino acids. With 6 bases clipped from V and 6 bases from J, the junction kept 4 bases outside the gene matches. CDR3 sequence: CASRDDRGEQYF. CDR3 nucleotide sequence: TGTGCCAGCAGGGACGACAGGGGCGAGCAGTACTTC.

The chain recombines TRBV5-6 with TRBJ1-2; the D gene is possibly TRBD1 (5 bases). The CDR3 extends over 16 amino acids. Looked up from germline, CDR1 is SGHDT and CDR2 is YYEEEE. Trimming cost V 0 bases and J 0 bases, with 12 bases left between them. The CDR3 loop reads CASSLGGGMTNYGYTF. In DNA form, the CDR3 reads TGTGCCAGCAGCTTGGGGGGGGGAATGACTAACTATGGCTACACCTTC. Full variable domain (missing parts from reference TRBV5-6 and TRBJ1-2): DAGVTQSPTHLIKTRGQQVTLRCSPKSGHDTVSWYQQALGQGPQFIFQYYEEEERQRGNFPDRFSGHQFPNYSSELNVNALLLGDSALYLCASSLGGGMTNYGYTFGSGTRLTVV.

The rearrangement joins TRBV7-2 to TRBJ2-7; 16 bases agree with TRBD2. Looked up from germline, CDR1 is SGHTA and CDR2 is FQGNSA. J was trimmed by 4 bases and V by 0 bases; bases with no gene match: 9. There are 19 residues in the CDR3. CDR3 amino acids: CASSLAGIGTSGRVYEQYF. The CDR3 DNA reads TGTGCCAGCAGCTTAGCTGGTATAGGGACTAGCGGGAGGGTGTACGAGCAGTACTTC.

V gene TRBV15 combines with J gene TRBJ2-7; 9 bases are shared with TRBD1. Germline V CDR1 and CDR2: LNHNV, YYDKDF (reference sequence). V lost 6 bases to trimming and J lost 5 bases; unmatched junction nucleotides: 5. The CDR3 runs to 13 residues. The CDR3 DNA reads TGTGCCACCAGTTTGGACAGGGGCGACGAGCAGTACTTC. As protein: CATSLDRGDEQYF.

The rearrangement links TRBV14 to TRBJ1-1; D is ambiguous. Trimming pared 0 bases from V and 5 bases from J, leaving 7 bases between. Germline CDR1 reads SGHDN; CDR2 reads FVKESK. This CDR3 comprises 13 residues. DNA of the CDR3: TGTGCCAGCAGCCAAGACAGGTCAACTGAAGCTTTCTTT. This sequence encodes CASSQDRSTEAFF.

J is TRBJ1-2 and V is TRBV9; possible D gene TRBD1, 5 bases. CDR1 is SGDLS and CDR2 is YYNGEE in the germline V gene. V gave up 0 bases and J gave up 6 bases, with 6 bases separating them. This CDR3 contains 12 residues. CDR3 DNA sequence: TGTGCCAGCAGCGTAGCGGGGGATGGCTACACCTTC. It yields the protein CASSVAGDGYTF. Full variable domain (remainder filled in from reference TRBV9 and TRBJ1-2): DSGVTQTPKHLITATGQRVTLRCSPRSGDLSVYWYQQSLDQGLQFLIQYYNGEERAKGNILERFSAQQFPDLHSELNLSSLELGDSALYFCASSVAGDGYTFGSGTRLTVV.

The V and J genes are TRBV11-2 and TRBJ2-7, with 7 bases matching TRBD1. The V segment lost 7 bases and the J segment 9 bases; nucleotides outside the gene matches: 12. This CDR3 comprises 13 residues. Germline V gives CDR1 SGHAT, CDR2 FQNNGV. In nucleotides, the CDR3 is TGTGCCAGCACCCCTAACGCGGACAGGCGGCAGTACTTC. Residues: CASTPNADRRQYF.

This clone was observed once. The V call is TRBV6-6, the J call TRBJ2-5; D call uncertain. CDR3 length: 14 amino acids. Deletions cut 8 bases from V and 5 bases from J, with 18 bases between. CDR1 is MNHNY, CDR2 SVGAGI, per germline (reference sequence). The CDR3 reads CASRLGSGYETQYF. CDR3 DNA: TGTGCCAGCCGCCTTGGGTCGGGTTATGAGACCCAGTACTTC.

This clone showed up just once. The chain employs TRBV2 and TRBJ2-1; 7 bases map to TRBD2. CDR1 is SNHLY, CDR2 FYNNEI, per germline. With 2 bases clipped from V and 0 bases from J, the junction kept 7 bases outside the gene matches. The CDR3 runs to 17 residues. The CDR3 region is CASSEPERGSSYNEQFF. CDR3 DNA: TGTGCCAGCAGTGAACCTGAGCGGGGAAGCTCCTACAATGAGCAGTTCTTC.

CDR3 sequence reads: CASSLGDRGVSEQYF. The DNA of the CDR3 is TGTGCCAGCAGCTTAGGGGACAGGGGGGTCTCCGAGCAGTACTTC. V gene TRBV11-3 combines with J gene TRBJ2-7, with 11 bases aligning to TRBD1. V lost 1 base, J lost 6 bases, and 5 bases stayed unmatched. Germline loops: CDR1 SGHNT, CDR2 YENEEA. The CDR3 contains 15 residues.

The V call is TRBV5-6, the J call TRBJ2-3; the D is unclear. V dropped 1 base and J dropped 3 bases, with 12 bases sitting between them. Germline values: CDR1 SGHDT, CDR2 YYEEEE. The CDR3 contains 15 residues. The CDR3 region is CASSLPGVGTDTQYF. The CDR3 region has the DNA TGTGCCAGCAGCTTGCCCGGAGTTGGGACAGATACGCAGTATTTT.

This clone was recorded once. The rearrangement uses TRBV9 and TRBJ2-5; TRBD2 is a possible D gene (6 bases). This CDR3 is built from 14 residues. The V and J ends lost 2 bases and 7 bases respectively, with 15 bases between them. Germline V gene data show CDR1 as SGDLS and CDR2 as YYNGEE. CDR3 loop: CASSVGSGVGTQYF. The CDR3 DNA reads TGTGCCAGCAGCGTCGGATCGGGGGTGGGGACCCAGTACTTC.

V gene TRBV27 combines with J gene TRBJ2-7, with TRBD2 matching 8 bases. The V gene's germline CDR1 is MNHEY and CDR2 SMNVEV (reference sequence). After removal of 6 bases from V and 3 bases from J, the junction contained 4 bases not matched to a gene. The CDR3 extends over 13 amino acids. The CDR3 region is CASRSGSDYEQYF. The CDR3 nucleotides read TGTGCCAGCAGAAGCGGGAGTGACTACGAGCAGTACTTC.

This sequence joins TRBV5-4 and TRBJ2-2, with a tentative D call TRBD1 (5 bases). From germline, CDR1 is SGHNT and CDR2 YYREEE (reference sequence). The CDR3 has 15 amino acids. With 2 bases removed from V and 2 bases from J, the gap between germline ends came to 10 bases. The CDR3 coding sequence is TGTGCCAGCAGCTTACGGCAGGGTAACACCGGGGAGCTGTTTTTT. Amino acids: CASSLRQGNTGELFF.

V is TRBV19 and J is TRBJ1-5, with D hard to call. This CDR3 spans 14 amino acids. Deletions cut 5 bases from V and 0 bases from J, with 8 bases between. Germline V gene data show CDR1 as LNHDA and CDR2 as SQIVND (reference sequence). The CDR3 DNA is TGTGCCAGTAGTTCTGGGCCTAGCAATCAGCCCCAGCATTTT. This translates into CASSSGPSNQPQHF.

The chain carries TRBV5-1 and TRBJ2-1; 10 nucleotides align to TRBD2. Trimming cost V 4 bases and J 9 bases; bases outside gene matches: 10. The CDR3 totals 15 residues. CDR1 and CDR2 from the germline V gene are SGHRS and YFSETQ. CDR3 sequence reads: CASSPQREGRGEQFF. The DNA for the CDR3 is TGCGCCAGCAGCCCCCAGCGGGAGGGCCGGGGTGAGCAGTTCTTC.

This sequence joins TRBV5-1 and TRBJ1-1; 12 nucleotides line up with TRBD1. The germline V gene encodes CDR1 SGHRS and CDR2 YFSETQ. With 4 bases clipped from V and 5 bases from J, the junction kept 6 bases outside the gene matches. The CDR3 totals 15 residues. The DNA for the CDR3 is TGCGCCAGCAGCCACCGGGACAGGGGGCTTACTGAAGCTTTCTTT. Its protein is CASSHRDRGLTEAFF. Complete variable domain (other parts from reference TRBV5-1 and TRBJ1-1): KAGVTQTPRYLIKTRGQQVTLSCSPISGHRSVSWYQQTPGQGLQFLFEYFSETQRNKGNFPGRFSGRQFSNSRSEMNVSTLELGDSALYLCASSHRDRGLTEAFFGQGTRLTVV.

This clone was seen a handful of times. The chain joins TRBV5-1 to TRBJ1-1; D gene unclear. The V and J ends lost 3 bases and 4 bases respectively, with 13 bases between them. CDR1 and CDR2 from the germline V gene are SGHRS and YFSETQ. The CDR3 runs 14 residues. Written as DNA, the CDR3 is TGCGCCAGCAGCTCTGCGGGGTTTGTCACTGAAGCTTTCTTT. It is translated as CASSSAGFVTEAFF.

The rearrangement uses TRBV30 and TRBJ2-7; a possible D gene is TRBD2 (6 bases). Trimming took 6 bases from V and 8 from J, leaving 14 bases between them. This CDR3 comprises 11 residues. CDR1 GTSNPN and CDR2 SVGIG come from the germline V gene (reference sequence). CDR3 in amino acids: CACRGSRQQYF. CDR3 DNA sequence: TGTGCCTGCCGGGGGTCCCGACAGCAGTACTTC.

In nucleotides, the CDR3 is TGTGCCAGCAGCCCTACCGGGGGGGGGCGGGGCACCGGGGAGCTGTTTTTT. Protein sequence: CASSPTGGGRGTGELFF. The J gene is TRBJ2-2, the V gene TRBV9, with 8 bases fitting TRBD2. The CDR3 sequence is 17 residues long. After removal of 4 bases from V and 4 bases from J, the junction contained 12 bases not matched to a gene. Looked up from germline, CDR1 is SGDLS and CDR2 is YYNGEE.

V gene TRBV7-9 combines with J gene TRBJ2-2; 8 bases line up with TRBD1. Germline CDR1 and CDR2: SEHNR and FQNEAQ (reference sequence). The CDR3 loop spans 14 amino acids. Trimming took 6 bases from V and 3 from J; bases not matched to a gene: 3. The chain's CDR3 is CASRDRGYTGELFF. The DNA of the CDR3 is TGTGCCAGCAGAGACAGGGGATACACCGGGGAGCTGTTTTTT.

V is TRBV12-5 and J is TRBJ1-4; TRBD1 aligns across 9 bases. Germline CDR1 reads LGHNT; CDR2 reads FRNRAP. The CDR3 spans 16 residues. After removal of 6 bases from V and 8 bases from J, the junction contained 13 bases not matched to a gene. CDR3 region: CASGTGGSVDREKLFF. In DNA, the CDR3 is TGTGCTAGTGGCACAGGGGGCTCGGTGGATCGAGAAAAACTGTTTTTT.

The chain recombines TRBV7-9 with TRBJ1-2; possible D gene TRBD1, 5 bases. V gave up 1 base and J gave up 3 bases, with 6 bases separating them. The V gene's germline CDR1 is SEHNR and CDR2 FQNEAQ (reference sequence). The CDR3 has 13 amino acids. Here the CDR3 DNA reads TGTGCCAGCAGCTTAGGCAGGGACTATGGCTACACCTTC. It codes for CASSLGRDYGYTF.

This rearrangement joins TRBV5-1 to TRBJ2-1, with D possibly TRBD2 on 7 matching bases. Germline lookup yields CDR1 SGHRS and CDR2 YFSETQ. Between the trimmed V and J ends, which lost 5 bases and 10 bases, there was a span of 22 bases. CDR3 length equals 15 residues. The CDR3 nucleotides read TGCGCCAGCAGGAGGGGGGGCGGCGCGGGCGGCGAGCAGTTCTTC. It yields the protein CASRRGGGAGGEQFF.

The chain combines TRBV29-1 with TRBJ2-5; D gene ambiguous. This CDR3 is 12 amino acids long. V lost 5 bases, J lost 0 bases, and 7 bases lay in between. Looked up from germline, CDR1 is SQVTM and CDR2 is ANQGSEA. The DNA for the CDR3 is TGCAGCGTTCTGTTCCACCAAGAGACCCAGTACTTC. Translating gives CSVLFHQETQYF.

The chain employs TRBV29-1 and TRBJ2-7; 7 bases are shared with TRBD2. The CDR3 runs 11 residues. CDR1 and CDR2 (germline): SQVTM, ANQGSEA. V trimming: 5 bases; J trimming: 6 bases; junction bases outside the gene matches: 4. Here the CDR3 DNA reads TGCAGCGTTTGGGGGGGTTCCGAGCAGTACTTC. It is translated as CSVWGGSEQYF.